A single TCR beta chain is shown here with its context. The sample comes from a study of blood T cell repertoires in COVID-19. On the study more broadly: From T cells, B-cell-depleted T cells, or PBMCs came the material, which was cDNA or gDNA.

Recruits, aged roughly 18 to 95 years, lived in 24 US areas. CDR3 size: 14 residues. Trimming pared 4 bases from V and 2 bases from J, leaving 9 bases between. Per the germline V gene, CDR1 is KGHSH and CDR2 is LQKENI. Only in-frame clones appear in the TCRdb table, and some are missing; sequencing was by immunoSEQ multiplex PCR. The sample holds around 330,000 clones; more than 90% are singletons and the top ten take around 2.6%. Specimen: PBMCs or T cells enriched from blood (not recorded which). The origin of this receptor is a man between 60 and 75 years old who had recovered from COVID-19. The chain is built from TRBV18 and TRBJ1-5; D not certain. The CDR3 DNA reads TGTGCCAGCTCACAAACAGCGGGCAATCAGCCCCAGCATTTT. Translating gives CASSQTAGNQPQHF.